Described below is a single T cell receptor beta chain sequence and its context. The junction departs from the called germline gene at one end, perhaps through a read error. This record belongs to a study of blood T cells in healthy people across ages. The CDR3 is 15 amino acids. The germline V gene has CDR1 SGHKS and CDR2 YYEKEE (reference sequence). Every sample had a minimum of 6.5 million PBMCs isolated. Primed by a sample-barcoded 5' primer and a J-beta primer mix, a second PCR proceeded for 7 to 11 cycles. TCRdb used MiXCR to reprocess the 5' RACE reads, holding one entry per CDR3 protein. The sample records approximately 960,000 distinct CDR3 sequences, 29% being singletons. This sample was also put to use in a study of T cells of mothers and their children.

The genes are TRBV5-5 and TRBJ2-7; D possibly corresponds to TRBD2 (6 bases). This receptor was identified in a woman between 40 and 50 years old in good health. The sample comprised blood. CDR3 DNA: TGTACCAGCAGCTTGGTTGCGGGACCCCAGGGCGAGCAGTACTTC. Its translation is CTSSLVAGPQGEQYF.